A single sample gave rise to the 15 T cell receptor beta chains below, sequenced in a study of long-term antiretroviral therapy in people with HIV. Running of the v3.0 immunoSEQ assay took place at survey level. Clones were sequenced by immunoSEQ multiplex PCR, and TCRdb holds only the in-frame ones, with some missing. The sample has under 30,000 clones, about 95% seen once. This sample comprised unsorted PBMCs, obtained more than 6 years after starting antiretroviral therapy. Every receptor here comes from a man aged 30 to 45 with HIV.

The gene calls are TRBV7-9 and TRBJ1-2; 11 bases match TRBD1. The CDR3 runs 14 residues. CDR1 and CDR2 (germline): SEHNR, FQNEAQ (reference sequence). Trimming at V came to 1 base and at J to 5 bases, leaving 0 bases not matched to a gene. CDR3 amino acids: CASSLGDRGYGYTF. The CDR3 nucleotides read TGTGCCAGCAGCTTAGGGGACAGGGGGTATGGCTACACCTTC.

This clone has just one count. The chain has TRBV28 and TRBJ2-7, with 9 bases that match TRBD1. The CDR3 totals 15 residues. The V gene's germline CDR1 is MDHEN and CDR2 SYDVKM. Unmatched junction bases numbered 10, after V lost 5 bases and J lost 5 bases. The CDR3 region is CASSHPGQGSHEQYF. The CDR3 coding sequence is TGTGCCAGCAGTCACCCGGGACAGGGATCCCACGAGCAGTACTTC.

This clone was seen only a few times. V is TRBV7-2 and J is TRBJ2-7; D is unclear. The germline CDR1 and CDR2 sequences are SGHTA and FQGNSA. V lost 5 bases to trimming and J lost 5 bases, with 10 bases between them. This CDR3 region has 12 residues. This CDR3 reads CASSLERNEQYF. CDR3 DNA sequence: TGTGCCAGCAGCCTCGAGAGGAACGAGCAGTACTTC.

This clone was seen just once. The chain is built from TRBV30 and TRBJ2-5, with D unclear. V lost 1 base and J lost 7, with 13 bases in between. Per germline, CDR1 GTSNPN and CDR2 SVGIG (reference sequence). CDR3 length equals 13 residues. CDR3 loop: CAWSEGPSGTQYF. DNA for the CDR3: TGTGCCTGGAGTGAGGGCCCGTCAGGGACCCAGTACTTC.

The gene calls are TRBV18 and TRBJ1-1, with unresolved D. The CDR3 spans 14 residues. Trimming removed 1 base at V and 1 base at J, with 7 bases between. Germline values: CDR1 KGHSH, CDR2 LQKENI. CDR3 in DNA: TGTGCCAGCTCACCACGGACGGGGAACACTGAAGCTTTCTTT. Translating it yields CASSPRTGNTEAFF. Combining the CDR3 with reference TRBV18 and TRBJ1-1 gives the whole variable domain NAGVMQNPRHLVRRRGQEARLRCSPMKGHSHVYWYRQLPEEGLKFMVYLQKENIIDESGMPKERFSAEFPKEGPSILRIQQVVRGDSAAYFCASSPRTGNTEAFFGQGTRLTVV.

This clone is a singleton in its sample. The V and J genes are TRBV30 and TRBJ2-2, with unresolved D. This CDR3 has 12 amino acids. Germline values: CDR1 GTSNPN, CDR2 SVGIG (reference sequence). V lost 0 bases and J 6 bases, leaving 5 bases between the germline ends. The CDR3 is CAWSVRPGELFF. The CDR3 coding sequence is TGTGCCTGGAGTGTAAGGCCCGGGGAGCTGTTTTTT.

The chain couples TRBV15 to TRBJ2-1; D may match TRBD1 or TRBD2 (5 bases each). Germline loops: CDR1 LNHNV, CDR2 YYDKDF (reference sequence). CDR3 size: 14 residues. V was pared by 8 bases and J by 8 bases, with 19 bases between. CDR3 DNA: TGTGCCACCGCGCCGGGACCGATGGGCGATGAGCAGTTCTTC. Its protein product is CATAPGPMGDEQFF. Filled out from reference TRBV15 and TRBJ2-1, the complete variable domain reads DAMVIQNPRYQVTQFGKPVTLSCSQTLNHNVMYWYQQKSSQAPKLLFHYYDKDFNNEADTPDNFQSRRPNTSFCFLDIRSPGLGDTAMYLCATAPGPMGDEQFFGPGTRLTVL.

J is TRBJ2-5 and V is TRBV19; no reliable D call. This CDR3 region has 11 residues. Germline V lookup: CDR1 LNHDA, CDR2 SQIVND (reference sequence). Trimming cost V 5 bases and J 5 bases, with 6 bases left between them. Written as DNA, the CDR3 is TGTGCCAGTAGTTCTCAGGAGACCCAGTACTTC. It codes for CASSSQETQYF.

This clone appeared a single time. The CDR3 is CASSVTSGGAVGTDTQYF. The DNA of the CDR3 is TGTGCCAGCAGCGTCACTAGCGGGGGGGCCGTGGGCACAGATACGCAGTATTTT. This rearrangement joins TRBV9 to TRBJ2-3; TRBD2 matches at 13 bases. After removal of 2 bases from V and 1 base from J, the junction contained 7 bases not matched to a gene. The CDR3 is 18 amino acids. CDR1 SGDLS and CDR2 YYNGEE come from the germline V gene.

This clone was counted between two and nine times. The CDR3 protein is CASSPRTANYGYTF. The CDR3 nucleotides read TGTGCCAGCAGCCCTAGGACAGCTAACTATGGCTACACCTTC. This sequence joins TRBV7-8 and TRBJ1-2, with D possibly being TRBD1 (6 bases). The CDR3 covers 14 residues. The ends were cut back, 5 bases at V and 0 bases at J, with 10 bases in the middle. Germline CDR1 and CDR2: SGHVS and FQNEAQ.

The chain recombines TRBV5-1 with TRBJ2-7; 11 bases map to TRBD2. Germline loops: CDR1 SGHRS, CDR2 YFSETQ. V lost 5 bases and J lost 3; bases outside the gene matches: 4. CDR3 length: 14 residues. The CDR3 DNA is TGCGCCAGCAGGCTAGCGGGGGGTATCTACGAGCAGTACTTC. Encoded protein: CASRLAGGIYEQYF. Full variable domain (outside the CDR3, taken from reference TRBV5-1 and TRBJ2-7): KAGVTQTPRYLIKTRGQQVTLSCSPISGHRSVSWYQQTPGQGLQFLFEYFSETQRNKGNFPGRFSGRQFSNSRSEMNVSTLELGDSALYLCASRLAGGIYEQYFGPGTRLTVT.

This clone has more than one count but fewer than ten. The chain combines TRBV6-1 with TRBJ1-5, with D uncertain. Germline lookup yields CDR1 MNHNS and CDR2 SASEGT. V was shortened by 8 bases and J by 0 bases, with 14 bases between the two germline ends. The CDR3 sequence is 15 residues long. The CDR3 region has the DNA TGTGCCAGCGGAGGGCAGAGGTATAGCAATCAGCCCCAGCATTTT. Residues: CASGGQRYSNQPQHF.

V and J are TRBV4-2 and TRBJ1-3; 10 nucleotides match TRBD1. The CDR3 is 17 amino acids. The V gene end was trimmed by 4 bases and the J gene end by 0 bases; junction bases not matched to a gene: 6. Germline values: CDR1 LGHNA, CDR2 YNFKEQ. The CDR3 DNA sequence: TGTGCCAGCAGCCCAGGGACAGGGGTTAACTCTGGAAACACCATATATTTT. Translated: CASSPGTGVNSGNTIYF.

The V call is TRBV7-6, the J call TRBJ2-7; D is possibly TRBD2 (6 bases). Trimming left V 5 bases short and J 2 bases short, with 19 bases between. Germline V lookup: CDR1 SGHVS, CDR2 FNYEAQ. The CDR3 has 16 amino acids. Here the CDR3 DNA reads TGTGCCAGCAGCCCCGCCAAGGGACTCCAAACCTACGAGCAGTACTTC. This encodes CASSPAKGLQTYEQYF.

The chain recombines TRBV4-1 with TRBJ2-2; D is ambiguous. The CDR3 covers 13 residues. Trimming cost V 1 base and J 5 bases, with 5 bases left between them. CDR1 is MGHRA, CDR2 YSYEKL, per germline. The CDR3 is CASSQVLTGELFF. CDR3 DNA: TGCGCCAGCAGCCAAGTCTTGACCGGGGAGCTGTTTTTT.